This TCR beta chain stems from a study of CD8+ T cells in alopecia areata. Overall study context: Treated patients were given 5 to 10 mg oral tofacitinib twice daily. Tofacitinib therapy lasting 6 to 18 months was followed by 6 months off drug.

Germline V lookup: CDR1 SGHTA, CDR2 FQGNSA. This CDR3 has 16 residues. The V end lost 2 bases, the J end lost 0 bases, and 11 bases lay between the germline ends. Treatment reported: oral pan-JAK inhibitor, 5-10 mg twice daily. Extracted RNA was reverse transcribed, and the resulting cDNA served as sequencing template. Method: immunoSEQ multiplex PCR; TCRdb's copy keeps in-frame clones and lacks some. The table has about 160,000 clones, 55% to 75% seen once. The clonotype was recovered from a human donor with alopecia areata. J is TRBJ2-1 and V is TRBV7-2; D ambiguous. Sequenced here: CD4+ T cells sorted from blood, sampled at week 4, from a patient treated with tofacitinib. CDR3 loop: CASSLFATGSYNEQFF. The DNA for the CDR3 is TGTGCCAGCAGCTTATTCGCGACCGGCTCCTACAATGAGCAGTTCTTC.